The clone carrying this T cell receptor beta chain has just one count. Total RNA, at least 5.5 micrograms per sample, came from PBMCs. Next came a second PCR, run for about 6 to 11 cycles, which used a sample-barcoded 5' primer along with a J-beta primer mix. Each CDR3 protein gets one entry after TCRdb re-called the 5' RACE reads with MiXCR. The data hold about 1,500,000 distinct CDR3 sequences, with roughly 30% observed a single time. The data were obtained in a study of blood T cells in healthy people across ages. Germline-derived CDR1 and CDR2 are SGHRS and YFSETQ. This CDR3 has 17 amino acids. Trimming took 5 bases from V and 5 from J; bases not matched to a gene: 9.

The chain has TRBV5-1 and TRBJ2-1, with 14 bases identical to TRBD2. The sample was blood. This receptor was taken from a woman in her 30s in good health. CDR3 in amino acids: CASSFAPGLAGDNEQFF. The CDR3 DNA is TGCGCCAGCAGTTTCGCTCCGGGACTAGCGGGAGACAATGAGCAGTTCTTC.